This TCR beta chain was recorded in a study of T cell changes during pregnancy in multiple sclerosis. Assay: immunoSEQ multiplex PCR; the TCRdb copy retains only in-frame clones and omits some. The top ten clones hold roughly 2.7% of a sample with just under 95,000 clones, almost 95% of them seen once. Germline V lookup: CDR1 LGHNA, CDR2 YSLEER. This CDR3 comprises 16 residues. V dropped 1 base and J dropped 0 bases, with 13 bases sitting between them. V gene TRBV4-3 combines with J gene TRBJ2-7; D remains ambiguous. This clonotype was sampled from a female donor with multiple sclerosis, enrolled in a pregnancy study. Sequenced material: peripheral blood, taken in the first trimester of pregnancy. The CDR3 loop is CASSQAVVSFSYEQYF. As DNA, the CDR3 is TGCGCCAGCAGCCAAGCTGTAGTATCGTTCTCCTACGAGCAGTACTTC.